The 32 T cell receptor beta chains presented below share a single source sample, sequenced in a study of blood T cell repertoires in COVID-19. Some clones are missing from TCRdb's copy, which holds only in-frame ones; the method was immunoSEQ multiplex PCR. The sample contains roughly 230,000 clones, about 83% of which appear only once. Sequences were obtained from peripheral blood. The receptors shown here come from a woman in her 50s with acute or convalescent COVID-19.

The chain has TRBV18 and TRBJ1-1; D ambiguous. The CDR3 covers 14 residues. Deletions cut 2 bases from V and 5 bases from J, with 12 bases between. CDR1 and CDR2 from the germline V gene are KGHSH and LQKENI. The CDR3 region is CASSPASSGTEAFF. The CDR3 coding sequence is TGTGCCAGCTCACCAGCCAGTTCGGGGACTGAAGCTTTCTTT.

J is TRBJ2-3 and V is TRBV5-1; D is perhaps TRBD1 (6 bases). V lost 4 bases and J 4 bases, leaving 10 bases between the germline ends. The germline V gene has CDR1 SGHRS and CDR2 YFSETQ. The CDR3 is 13 amino acids. The CDR3 bases are TGCGCCAGCAGCATAGGGGGACCAGATACGCAGTATTTT. This codes for CASSIGGPDTQYF.

The genes are TRBV6-2 or TRBV6-3 and TRBJ1-5; perhaps TRBD1 as D (6 bases). The germline gives CDR1 MNHEY, CDR2 SVGEGT. The CDR3 covers 15 residues. The V end was cut by 6 bases, the J end by 3 bases, with 15 bases between. The CDR3, as DNA: TGTGCCAGCAGCTTAACAGGGACCCTCAATCAGCCCCAGCATTTT. Its translation is CASSLTGTLNQPQHF.

The chain is built from TRBV4-2 and TRBJ2-5; D might be TRBD2 (7 bases). CDR1 and CDR2 from the germline V gene are LGHNA and YNFKEQ. Trimming cost V 0 bases and J 5 bases, with 16 bases left between them. The CDR3 is made up of 16 amino acids. The CDR3 DNA sequence: TGTGCCAGCAGCCAAGAAAGGGGGGGCCGTTTCGAGACCCAGTACTTC. Its protein is CASSQERGGRFETQYF.

This sequence joins TRBV3-1 (or the pseudogene TRBV3-2) and TRBJ1-3; D unclear. Germline V gene lookup returns CDR1 LGHDT and CDR2 YNNKEL (reference sequence). The length of the CDR3 is 15 residues. Trimming took 0 bases from V and 4 from J, leaving 10 bases between them. The CDR3 coding sequence is TGTGCCAGCAGCCAAGACGGGAGGGTCGGAAACACCATATATTTT. It specifies CASSQDGRVGNTIYF.

The chain couples TRBV7-8 to TRBJ2-7; tentative D call: TRBD2 (6 bases). V was clipped by 3 bases and J by 7 bases, with 16 bases between them. Germline V gene sequence: CDR1 SGHVS, CDR2 FQNEAQ. This CDR3 contains 14 residues. The CDR3, as DNA: TGTGCCAGCAGCTTCGGAGGGAATTCTGGAGAGCAGTACTTC. This gives the protein CASSFGGNSGEQYF. Combining the CDR3 with reference TRBV7-8 and TRBJ2-7 gives the whole variable domain GAGVSQSPRYKVAKRGQDVALRCDPISGHVSLFWYQQALGQGPEFLTYFQNEAQLDKSGLPSDRFFAERPEGSVSTLKIQRTQQEDSAVYLCASSFGGNSGEQYFGPGTRLTVT.

V is TRBV5-4 and J is TRBJ2-7; D might be TRBD2 (7 bases). Per the germline V gene, CDR1 is SGHNT and CDR2 is YYREEE (reference sequence). Trimming took off 1 base at V and 1 base at J, with 12 bases between the two ends. The CDR3 is 15 residues long. The CDR3 DNA reads as TGTGCCAGCAGCTTGAAAGGGGGAGGGTCCTACGAGCAGTACTTC. Protein: CASSLKGGGSYEQYF.

The rearrangement links TRBV18 to TRBJ1-1, with 9 bases lining up with TRBD1. The V gene's germline CDR1 is KGHSH and CDR2 LQKENI. Germline trimming cut 6 bases from V and 1 base from J; bases unmatched to any gene: 9. This CDR3 has 16 amino acids. CDR3 protein: CASSLGGTGTNTEAFF. Here the CDR3 DNA reads TGTGCCAGCTCGCTTGGCGGGACAGGGACGAACACTGAAGCTTTCTTT.

The gene calls are TRBV5-1 and TRBJ1-3; TRBD1 aligns across 7 bases. CDR1 is SGHRS, CDR2 YFSETQ, per germline. The CDR3 has 15 residues. V lost 1 base and J lost 2; bases outside the gene matches: 3. CDR3 in amino acids: CASSLFQGAGNTIYF. The CDR3 nucleotides read TGCGCCAGCAGCTTGTTTCAGGGGGCTGGAAACACCATATATTTT.

V is TRBV4-2 and J is TRBJ2-1; 7 bases fit TRBD2. V lost 1 base, J lost 8 bases, and 14 bases stayed unmatched. CDR1 is LGHNA, CDR2 YNFKEQ, per germline. The CDR3 is 17 amino acids. The CDR3 protein is CASSQGSSGALRDEQFF. The CDR3 DNA reads as TGTGCCAGCAGCCAAGGATCAAGCGGGGCCCTACGGGATGAGCAGTTCTTC.

The chain employs TRBV7-9 and TRBJ1-1; D remains ambiguous. The germline V gene has CDR1 SEHNR and CDR2 FQNEAQ (reference sequence). The CDR3 length is 14 residues. Trimming cost V 3 bases and J 2 bases, with 10 bases left between them. The CDR3 here is CASSFDIPNTEAFF. DNA for the CDR3: TGTGCCAGCAGCTTCGACATTCCCAACACTGAAGCTTTCTTT. The full variable domain, its missing parts supplied by reference TRBV7-9 and TRBJ1-1, is DTGVSQNPRHKITKRGQNVTFRCDPISEHNRLYWYRQTLGQGPEFLTYFQNEAQLEKSRLLSDRFSAERPKGSFSTLEIQRTEQGDSAMYLCASSFDIPNTEAFFGQGTRLTVV.

The CDR3 loop reads CASSLGGLAERGEQYF. In nucleotides, the CDR3 is TGTGCCAGCAGCTTGGGAGGCCTAGCAGAAAGAGGAGAGCAGTACTTC. The chain carries TRBV5-4 and TRBJ2-7; TRBD2 might be the D (5 bases). The CDR3 sequence is 16 residues long. Trimming cost V 0 bases and J 7 bases, with 20 bases left between them. Germline V lookup: CDR1 SGHNT, CDR2 YYREEE (reference sequence).

The chain combines TRBV2 with TRBJ1-4, with D possibly being TRBD1 (6 bases). This CDR3 spans 13 amino acids. The V gene lost 4 bases and the J gene lost 8 bases, with 11 bases spanning the gap. Germline values: CDR1 SNHLY, CDR2 FYNNEI. CDR3 sequence (DNA): TGTGCCAGCAGTGTAAAGGACAGCGAAAAACTGTTTTTT. It specifies CASSVKDSEKLFF.

The rearrangement links TRBV18 to TRBJ2-5, with unresolved D. This CDR3 region has 13 residues. Germline V gives CDR1 KGHSH, CDR2 LQKENI. Trimming removed 1 base at V and 5 bases at J, with 8 bases between. The CDR3 sequence is CASSPRDKETQYF. The CDR3 DNA reads TGTGCCAGCTCACCACGAGATAAGGAGACCCAGTACTTC.

J is TRBJ2-7 and V is TRBV2, with 10 bases fitting TRBD1. Germline CDR1 is SNHLY and CDR2 is FYNNEI. J gave up 6 bases and V 5 bases, and 4 bases lay outside the gene matches. The CDR3 covers 13 residues. The CDR3 DNA reads as TGTGCCAGCAGTCGACAGGGGGCACTCGAGCAGTACTTC. It codes for CASSRQGALEQYF.

The chain's CDR3 is CASSPGGRTGELFF. For the CDR3, the DNA is TGTGCCAGCTCACCAGGGGGCAGAACCGGGGAGCTGTTTTTT. The rearrangement links TRBV18 to TRBJ2-2; tentatively, D is TRBD1 (6 bases). This CDR3 contains 14 residues. The V gene's germline CDR1 is KGHSH and CDR2 LQKENI. Trimming removed 2 bases from V and 5 bases from J, with 9 bases in between. The full variable domain, rest sourced from reference TRBV18 and TRBJ2-2, is NAGVMQNPRHLVRRRGQEARLRCSPMKGHSHVYWYRQLPEEGLKFMVYLQKENIIDESGMPKERFSAEFPKEGPSILRIQQVVRGDSAAYFCASSPGGRTGELFFGEGSRLTVL.

The gene calls are TRBV5-6 and TRBJ2-2; 9 bases are a match to TRBD2. Germline CDR1 and CDR2: SGHDT and YYEEEE. The CDR3 loop spans 15 amino acids. The trim removed 0 bases at V and 5 bases at J, leaving 2 bases unmatched. The CDR3 bases are TGTGCCAGCAGCTTGGGTAGCGGGAGAACCGGGGAGCTGTTTTTT. Protein product: CASSLGSGRTGELFF.

V is TRBV19 and J is TRBJ1-2; D remains ambiguous. Germline loops: CDR1 LNHDA, CDR2 SQIVND (reference sequence). Trimming removed 3 bases at V and 5 bases at J, with 16 bases between. The CDR3 consists of 15 residues. The CDR3 region has the DNA TGTGCCAGTAGTATTGAGGGTCATCCGCGGTATGGCTACACCTTC. It codes for CASSIEGHPRYGYTF.

The rearrangement joins TRBV4-2 to TRBJ2-1; a weak D match, TRBD1 (5 bases). The CDR3 contains 15 residues. Germline V gives CDR1 LGHNA, CDR2 YNFKEQ. Trimming cost V 2 bases and J 4 bases, with 12 bases left between them. The CDR3 DNA reads as TGTGCCAGCAGCCAACTACTGACAGATTACAATGAGCAGTTCTTC. It yields the protein CASSQLLTDYNEQFF.

The genes are TRBV19 and TRBJ1-2; no clear D. The CDR3 loop spans 11 amino acids. CDR1 is LNHDA, CDR2 SQIVND, per germline (reference sequence). Between the trimmed V and J ends, which lost 3 bases and 8 bases, there was a span of 7 bases. The CDR3 is CASSIDRGYTF. The CDR3 region has the DNA TGTGCCAGTAGTATCGATCGGGGCTACACCTTC.

In nucleotides, the CDR3 is TGTGCCAGCAGCCATGGACAGGAGAATTCACCCCTCCACTTT. Amino acids: CASSHGQENSPLHF. The V and J genes are TRBV7-9 and TRBJ1-6; 7 bases line up with TRBD1. Germline values: CDR1 SEHNR, CDR2 FQNEAQ (reference sequence). The CDR3 spans 14 residues. Trimming took 5 bases from V and 7 from J; bases not matched to a gene: 5.

The rearrangement uses TRBV2 and TRBJ2-2, with TRBD1 as a possible D gene (6 bases). Trimming stripped 6 bases from V and 2 bases from J, with 13 bases between. The germline V gene has CDR1 SNHLY and CDR2 FYNNEI. This CDR3 region has 15 residues. This chain's CDR3 is CASRPQGTNTGELFF. The CDR3, as DNA: TGTGCCAGCAGGCCGCAGGGGACCAACACCGGGGAGCTGTTTTTT.

V and J are TRBV7-6 and TRBJ1-6; D not certain. CDR1 SGHVS and CDR2 FNYEAQ come from the germline V gene. Trimming took 1 base from V and 17 from J, leaving 15 bases between them. The CDR3 length is 13 residues. The CDR3 is CASSLGNAREVHF. The CDR3 nucleotides are TGTGCCAGCAGCTTAGGGAATGCGAGGGAGGTCCACTTT.

The rearrangement joins TRBV12-3 or TRBV12-4 to TRBJ1-1; TRBD1 is a possible D gene (6 bases). The CDR3 is 11 residues long. V lost 7 bases to trimming and J lost 9 bases, with 12 bases between them. The CDR3: CASTITGKAFF. In DNA form, the CDR3 reads TGTGCCAGCACCATAACAGGGAAAGCTTTCTTT.

The chain is built from TRBV3-1 (or the pseudogene TRBV3-2) and TRBJ1-1; 7 bases are a match to TRBD1. From germline, CDR1 is LGHDT and CDR2 YNNKEL (reference sequence). With 0 bases clipped from V and 0 bases from J, the junction kept 1 base outside the gene matches. The CDR3 length is 15 residues. The DNA for the CDR3 is TGTGCCAGCAGCCAAGATACAGGGGTGAACACTGAAGCTTTCTTT. Its translation is CASSQDTGVNTEAFF.

This clone was counted once. The chain recombines TRBV27 with TRBJ2-1; TRBD2 might be the D (5 bases). This CDR3 contains 15 residues. Trimming took 3 bases from V and 4 from J, leaving 13 bases between them. CDR1 and CDR2 (germline): MNHEY, SMNVEV (reference sequence). The DNA of the CDR3 is TGTGCCAGCAGTTTTTTACTAGGCGATTACAATGAGCAGTTCTTC. Translated, it gives CASSFLLGDYNEQFF.

This clone was recorded only once. The CDR3 nucleotides read TGTGCCAGCAGCTCTAGCGGGGGGGAAACCTACGAGCAGTACTTC. It translates to CASSSSGGETYEQYF. This chain joins TRBV3-1 (or the pseudogene TRBV3-2) and TRBJ2-7; TRBD2 matches at 12 bases. The CDR3 runs 15 residues. V was pared by 5 bases and J by 2 bases, with 4 bases of the junction left unmatched. From germline, CDR1 is LGHDT and CDR2 YNNKEL (reference sequence).

This rearrangement joins TRBV6-2 or TRBV6-3 to TRBJ2-6, with TRBD1 as a possible D gene (5 bases). V shed 8 bases and J shed 0 bases, with 11 bases lying between them. Per germline, CDR1 MNHEY and CDR2 SVGEGT. The CDR3 sequence is 15 residues long. The CDR3, as DNA: TGTGCCAGCGGCCCCAGGGTCTCTGGGGCCAACGTCCTGACTTTC. Protein sequence: CASGPRVSGANVLTF.

This chain joins TRBV4-1 and TRBJ2-5; possible D gene TRBD1, 7 bases. CDR3 length: 17 residues. Germline CDR1 is MGHRA and CDR2 is YSYEKL. Trimming cost V 1 base and J 2 bases, with 17 bases left between them. CDR3 DNA: TGCGCCAGCAGCCAAGGGGTTAGCAGGGGGGCACAAGAGACCCAGTACTTC. Protein: CASSQGVSRGAQETQYF.

The rearrangement links TRBV6-1 to TRBJ1-5; D may be TRBD1 (6 bases). Germline CDR1 MNHNS, CDR2 SASEGT. Trimming removed 3 bases at V and 3 bases at J, with 21 bases between. The CDR3 has 18 amino acids. The CDR3 coding sequence is TGTGCCAGCAGTGACCGAGGTTGGACAGTAGGAGCCAATCAGCCCCAGCATTTT. Translated: CASSDRGWTVGANQPQHF.

The rearrangement joins TRBV3-1 (or the pseudogene TRBV3-2) to TRBJ2-1; D is possibly TRBD1 (5 bases). The CDR3 runs 15 residues. The germline V gene encodes CDR1 LGHDT and CDR2 YNNKEL (reference sequence). V lost 8 bases and J 3 bases, leaving 17 bases between the germline ends. CDR3 DNA: TGTGCCAGCGCCGGCCAGGGCAGATTCTACAATGAGCAGTTCTTC. Protein sequence: CASAGQGRFYNEQFF.

The chain links TRBV28 to TRBJ1-1; D ambiguous. This CDR3 spans 15 amino acids. From germline, CDR1 is MDHEN and CDR2 SYDVKM. V was pared by 4 bases and J by 6 bases, with 18 bases between. CDR3 in amino acids: CASSSLAFTAAEAFF. The CDR3 nucleotides read TGTGCCAGCAGTTCACTTGCTTTTACAGCCGCTGAAGCTTTCTTT. Supplemented by reference TRBV28 and TRBJ1-1, the full variable domain reads DVKVTQSSRYLVKRTGEKVFLECVQDMDHENMFWYRQDPGLGLRLIYFSYDVKMKEKGDIPEGYSVSREKKERFSLILESASTNQTSMYLCASSSLAFTAAEAFFGQGTRLTVV.